This TCR beta chain was sequenced for a study of blood T cell repertoires in COVID-19. The germline CDR1 and CDR2 sequences are SEHNR and FQNEAQ (reference sequence). The CDR3 spans 16 residues. V was cut by 2 bases and J by 5 bases, with 18 bases left in between. Patients at the Seattle site were enrolled during active infection and followed longitudinally. Authors' methods: Counts of nucleated cells, estimated from reference gene primer amplification, were obtained. Sequenced by immunoSEQ multiplex PCR; TCRdb stores in-frame clones only, minus some. Clone size and the V and J calls come from that table; the DNA yielded D and trimming. The repertoire holds about 150,000 clones, with 85% to 90% as singletons.

Sequenced material: peripheral blood. This chain connects TRBV7-9 to TRBJ1-1; D remains unclear. This sequence originates from a man in his 60s with COVID-19, enrolled during active disease. The CDR3 loop is CASSLFGRVAGTEAFF. The CDR3, as DNA: TGTGCCAGCAGCTTATTCGGTCGAGTCGCGGGGACTGAAGCTTTCTTT.